The rows below give T cell receptor beta chains drawn from one sample of a study of shared clonotypes between healthy human individuals. Assay: immunoSEQ multiplex PCR; the TCRdb copy retains only in-frame clones and omits some. The sample has hundreds of thousands of clones; 85% to 95% are singletons. What was sequenced was naive CD8+ T cells sorted from blood. Receptor source: a woman between 25 and 40 years old in good health. Both conserved end residues are part of each CDR3. The D gene is left open where the match is weak. Size is omitted from some rows. Given values are once, few, many or a class for expanded clones.

size | J | V | D | CDR3 | DNA
- | TRBJ2-1 | TRBV2 | TRBD2 | CARLAESSYNEQFF | TGTGCCAGGCTAGCGGAGAGCTCCTACAATGAGCAGTTCTTC
- | TRBJ2-7 | TRBV28 | - | CASSLRQSAYEQYF | TGTGCCAGCAGTTTACGACAGAGCGCCTACGAGCAGTACTTC
- | TRBJ2-1 | TRBV10-3 | - | CAISRDDYNEQFF | TGTGCCATCAGTCGGGACGACTACAATGAGCAGTTCTTC
- | TRBJ2-1 | TRBV7-9 | TRBD2 | CASSLETSGYNEQFF | TGTGCCAGCAGCTTAGAGACTAGCGGATACAATGAGCAGTTCTTC
- | TRBJ1-5 | TRBV19 | TRBD1 | CASRSGTGDFNGNQPQHF | TGTGCCAGTAGATCCGGGACAGGGGACTTTAATGGCAATCAGCCCCAGCATTTT
- | TRBJ2-7 | TRBV6-5 | TRBD2 | CASSYSAGGTYEQYF | TGTGCCAGCAGTTACTCGGCGGGAGGTACCTACGAGCAGTACTTC
- | TRBJ1-1 | TRBV5-1 | - | CANGAVEAFF | TGCGCCAACGGGGCAGTTGAAGCTTTCTTT
- | TRBJ2-7 | TRBV11-3 | - | CASSLGPQYEQYF | TGTGCCAGCAGCTTGGGGCCCCAGTACGAGCAGTACTTC
once | TRBJ2-7 | TRBV5-6 | TRBD2 | CASSLASGPYEQYF | TGTGCCAGCAGCTTGGCTAGCGGGCCCTACGAGCAGTACTTC
- | TRBJ2-7 | TRBV11-2 | - | CASSLFVGIHHEQYF | TGTGCCAGCAGCTTATTTGTGGGGATTCACCACGAGCAGTACTTC
- | TRBJ2-1 | TRBV14 | - | CASSQGAVHNEQFF | TGTGCCAGCAGCCAAGGGGCGGTCCACAATGAGCAGTTCTTC
- | TRBJ2-3 | TRBV6-5 | TRBD2 | CASSYGASGYTDTQYF | TGTGCCAGCAGTTACGGGGCTAGCGGATACACAGATACGCAGTATTTT
- | TRBJ2-3 | TRBV5-1 | TRBD2 | CASSRLADSTDTQYF | TGCGCCAGCAGCCGACTAGCGGATAGCACAGATACGCAGTATTTT
- | TRBJ2-3 | TRBV11-2 | TRBD2 | CASSLSASGRLGDTQYF | TGTGCCAGCAGCTTATCGGCTAGCGGGAGGCTGGGGGATACGCAGTATTTT
- | TRBJ1-1 | TRBV2 | - | CASSEGRMNTEAFF | TGTGCCAGCAGTGAGGGACGGATGAACACTGAAGCTTTCTTT
once | TRBJ2-3 | TRBV6-5 | TRBD2 | CASSYAAGGFTDTQYF | TGTGCCAGCAGTTACGCAGCGGGAGGGTTCACAGATACGCAGTATTTT
- | TRBJ1-4 | TRBV4-1 | - | CASSPTVGTVEKLFF | TGCGCCAGCAGCCCAACCGTTGGGACCGTTGAAAAACTGTTTTTT
- | TRBJ2-2 | TRBV28 | TRBD1 | CASSLPDRGLKTGELFF | TGTGCCAGCAGTTTACCGGACAGGGGTTTGAAGACCGGGGAGCTGTTTTTT
- | TRBJ1-5 | TRBV19 | - | CASSTGVFSNQPQHF | TGTGCCAGTAGTACCGGGGTGTTTAGCAATCAGCCCCAGCATTTT
- | TRBJ1-5 | TRBV20-1 | - | CSAPSRAQHF | TGCAGTGCTCCTTCGCGGGCCCAGCATTTT
- | TRBJ2-7 | TRBV19 | - | CASSPGTGGYEQYF | TGTGCCAGTAGTCCGGGGACCGGAGGCTACGAGCAGTACTTC
- | TRBJ2-1 | TRBV5-1 | TRBD2 | CASSLTSGRFPYNEQFF | TGCGCCAGCAGCCTGACTAGCGGGAGGTTCCCCTACAATGAGCAGTTCTTC
- | TRBJ2-7 | TRBV2 | - | CASRNGGASYEQYF | TGTGCCAGCAGAAATGGCGGCGCCTCCTACGAGCAGTACTTC
- | TRBJ1-5 | TRBV6-5 | - | CASSSSGTSQQPQHF | TGTGCCAGCAGTTCATCTGGGACCTCACAGCAGCCCCAGCATTTT
- | TRBJ2-3 | TRBV27 | TRBD2 | CASSLAGGPPDTQYF | TGTGCCAGCAGTCTCGCGGGAGGGCCGCCAGATACGCAGTATTTT
- | TRBJ2-7 | TRBV28 | TRBD1 | CASFRQGSPYEQYF | TGTGCCAGCTTTCGACAGGGATCTCCCTACGAGCAGTACTTC
- | TRBJ2-7 | TRBV13 | - | CASSLEGLLYEQYF | TGTGCCAGCAGTCTCGAGGGACTCCTCTACGAGCAGTACTTC
- | TRBJ1-2 | TRBV10-1 | TRBD1 | CASSWDRVNYGYTF | TGCGCCAGCAGTTGGGACAGGGTGAACTATGGCTACACCTTC
- | TRBJ2-5 | TRBV4-2 | TRBD2 | CASSQLAGGEEETQYF | TGTGCCAGCAGCCAACTAGCGGGAGGGGAGGAAGAGACCCAGTACTTC
- | TRBJ2-7 | TRBV9 | - | CASSVASGAEQYF | TGTGCCAGCAGCGTAGCTTCGGGGGCCGAGCAGTACTTC
- | TRBJ2-7 | TRBV5-6 | - | CASSLVQSPSRGQYF | TGTGCCAGCAGCTTGGTCCAGTCACCCTCACGCGGGCAGTACTTC
- | TRBJ1-5 | TRBV28 | - | CASTDPGGDGYEHF | TGTGCCAGCACCGACCCCGGGGGCGACGGGTACGAGCATTTT
- | TRBJ2-5 | TRBV27 | - | CASSSRGFVQETQYF | TGTGCCAGCAGTTCCCGGGGGTTCGTACAAGAGACCCAGTACTTC
- | TRBJ2-1 | TRBV27 | - | CASSLLGGGQNEQFF | TGTGCCAGCAGTTTATTGGGCGGGGGACAAAATGAGCAGTTCTTC
- | TRBJ1-5 | TRBV10-1 | - | CAWLSLGCVFNQPQHF | TGCGCCTGGCTTTCTTTGGGCTGTGTATTCAATCAGCCCCAGCATTTT
- | TRBJ1-1 | TRBV6-1 | - | CASSIRQLNRAEAFF | TGTGCCAGCAGTATCCGACAGCTGAACAGGGCGGAAGCTTTCTTT
- | TRBJ1-2 | TRBV6-5 | - | CASSHPQDGRYGYTF | TGTGCCAGCAGTCACCCGCAAGATGGTCGGTATGGCTACACCTTC
- | TRBJ2-1 | TRBV19 | - | CASSKGEAVGTQPADEQFF | TGTGCCAGTAGTAAGGGTGAGGCCGTAGGGACACAGCCGGCGGATGAGCAGTTCTTC
- | TRBJ1-5 | TRBV4-1 | - | CASSPYPTETYSNQPQHF | TGCGCCAGCAGCCCCTACCCCACGGAGACTTATAGCAATCAGCCCCAGCATTTT
- | TRBJ2-7 | TRBV4-1 | - | CASSQKDSFYEQYF | TGCGCCAGCAGCCAAAAAGACAGCTTTTACGAGCAGTACTTC
- | TRBJ1-2 | TRBV5-1 | - | CASSSWTEANYGYTF | TGCGCCAGCAGCTCGTGGACTGAGGCTAACTATGGCTACACCTTC
- | TRBJ1-5 | TRBV4-1 | - | CASSHSTGQRNQPQHF | TGCGCCAGCAGCCATTCCACAGGGCAGCGGAATCAGCCCCAGCATTTT
- | TRBJ2-7 | TRBV5-1 | TRBD2 | CASRSGRVPYEQYF | TGCGCCAGCAGAAGCGGGAGGGTGCCCTACGAGCAGTACTTC
- | TRBJ1-6 | TRBV2 | - | CASSVATNNSPLHF | TGTGCCAGCAGTGTAGCTACAAATAATTCACCCCTCCACTTT
- | TRBJ2-1 | TRBV29-1 | TRBD2 | CSAVGTSGYVEGEQFF | TGCAGCGCCGTAGGGACTAGCGGATACGTGGAAGGTGAGCAGTTCTTC
- | TRBJ2-3 | TRBV5-1 | - | CASSFRRGSTDTQYF | TGCGCCAGCAGCTTCCGGCGGGGTAGCACAGATACGCAGTATTTT
- | TRBJ2-7 | TRBV4-1 | TRBD1 | CASSLRQGLTYEQYF | TGCGCCAGCAGCCTTCGACAGGGGTTAACCTACGAGCAGTACTTC
- | TRBJ2-7 | TRBV27 | - | CASSHKTYEQYF | TGTGCCAGCAGCCACAAAACCTACGAGCAGTACTTC
- | TRBJ2-7 | TRBV6-6 | TRBD1 | CASSHRDRALLEQYF | TGTGCCAGCAGTCACCGGGACAGGGCCCTCCTCGAGCAGTACTTC
once | TRBJ1-2 | TRBV19 | - | CASSSQQGGNYGYTF | TGTGCCAGTAGTAGCCAACAGGGAGGGAACTATGGCTACACCTTC
- | TRBJ2-3 | TRBV27 | TRBD2 | CASSLIAGGSSTDTQYF | TGTGCCAGCAGTTTAATAGCGGGGGGATCTAGCACAGATACGCAGTATTTT
once | TRBJ1-5 | TRBV19 | - | CASSTSQLGNQPQHF | TGTGCCAGTAGTACATCTCAATTGGGCAATCAGCCCCAGCATTTT
- | TRBJ2-7 | TRBV7-9 | TRBD1 | CASSPWTGGNYEQYF | TGTGCCAGCAGCCCCTGGACAGGGGGCAACTACGAGCAGTACTTC
- | TRBJ2-7 | TRBV2 | - | CASNPQGHTYEQYF | TGTGCCAGCAATCCCCAGGGACATACCTACGAGCAGTACTTC
once | TRBJ2-5 | TRBV9 | TRBD2 | CASSVPSGGAETQYF | TGTGCCAGCAGCGTCCCTAGCGGGGGGGCGGAGACCCAGTACTTC
- | TRBJ2-5 | TRBV9 | TRBD2 | CASSALGLAGDGETQYF | TGTGCCAGCAGCGCATTAGGACTAGCGGGAGATGGAGAGACCCAGTACTTC
- | TRBJ2-2 | TRBV13 | - | CASSVRWDGELFF | TGTGCCAGCAGCGTCAGGTGGGATGGGGAGCTGTTTTTT
- | TRBJ2-7 | TRBV19 | - | CASAPSLGPGYEQYF | TGTGCCAGTGCCCCCTCCCTGGGACCTGGCTACGAGCAGTACTTC
- | TRBJ1-1 | TRBV7-9 | TRBD1 | CASRTGQGGTEAFF | TGTGCCAGCAGGACAGGGCAGGGGGGCACTGAAGCTTTCTTT